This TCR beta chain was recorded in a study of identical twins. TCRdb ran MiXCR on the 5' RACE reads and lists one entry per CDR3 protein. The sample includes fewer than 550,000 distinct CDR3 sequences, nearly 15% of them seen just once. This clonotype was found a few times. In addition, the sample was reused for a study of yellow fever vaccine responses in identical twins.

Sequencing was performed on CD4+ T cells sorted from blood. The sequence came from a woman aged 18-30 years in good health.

Written as DNA, the CDR3 is TGTGCCAGCAGTTTAAGTGGACCAAACAATGAGCAGTTCTTC. As protein: CASSLSGPNNEQFF. V and J are TRBV12-3 or TRBV12-4 and TRBJ2-1; D uncertain. The CDR3 length is 14 residues. V gave up 2 bases and J gave up 5 bases, with 10 bases separating them.